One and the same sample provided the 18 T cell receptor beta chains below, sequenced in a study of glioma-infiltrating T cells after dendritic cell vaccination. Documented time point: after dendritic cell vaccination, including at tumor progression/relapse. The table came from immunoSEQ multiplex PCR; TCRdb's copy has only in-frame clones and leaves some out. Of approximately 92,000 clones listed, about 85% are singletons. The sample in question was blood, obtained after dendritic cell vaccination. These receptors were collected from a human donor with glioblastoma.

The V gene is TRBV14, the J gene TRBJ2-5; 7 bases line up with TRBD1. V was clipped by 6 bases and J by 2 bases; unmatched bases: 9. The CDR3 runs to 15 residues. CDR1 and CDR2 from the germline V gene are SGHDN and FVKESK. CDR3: CASSDGTDFQETQYF. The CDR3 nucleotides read TGTGCCAGCAGTGATGGGACAGACTTTCAAGAGACCCAGTACTTC.

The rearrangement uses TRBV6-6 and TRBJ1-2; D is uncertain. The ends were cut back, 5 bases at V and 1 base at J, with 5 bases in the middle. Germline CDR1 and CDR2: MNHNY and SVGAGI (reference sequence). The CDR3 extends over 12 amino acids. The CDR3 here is CASSPGNYGYTF. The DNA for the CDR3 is TGTGCCAGCAGTCCGGGTAACTATGGCTACACCTTC.

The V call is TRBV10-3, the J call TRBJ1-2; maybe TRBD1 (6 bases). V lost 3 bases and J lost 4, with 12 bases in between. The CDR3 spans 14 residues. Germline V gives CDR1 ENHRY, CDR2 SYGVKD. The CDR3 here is CAISDPTGIYGYTF. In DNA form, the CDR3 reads TGTGCCATCAGTGACCCTACAGGGATCTATGGCTACACCTTC.

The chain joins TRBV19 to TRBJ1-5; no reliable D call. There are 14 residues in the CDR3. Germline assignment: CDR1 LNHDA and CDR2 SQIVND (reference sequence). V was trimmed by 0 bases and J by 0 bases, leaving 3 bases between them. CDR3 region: CASSIDHSNQPQHF. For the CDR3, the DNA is TGTGCCAGTAGTATAGACCATAGCAATCAGCCCCAGCATTTT.

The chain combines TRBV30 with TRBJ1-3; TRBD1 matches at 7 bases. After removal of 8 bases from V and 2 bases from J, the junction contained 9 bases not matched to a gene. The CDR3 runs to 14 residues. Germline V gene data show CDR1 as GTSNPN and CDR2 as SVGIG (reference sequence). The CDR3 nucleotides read TGTGCCGGACACAGGGGAATCGCTGGAAACACCATATATTTT. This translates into CAGHRGIAGNTIYF.

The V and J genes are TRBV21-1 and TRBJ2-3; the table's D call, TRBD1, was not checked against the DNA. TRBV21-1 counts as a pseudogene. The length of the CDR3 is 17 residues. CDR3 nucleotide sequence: TGTGCCAGCAGCAAGGGGCCGGACAGGGAAGAGGCAGATACGCAGTATTTT. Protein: CASSKGPDREEADTQYF.

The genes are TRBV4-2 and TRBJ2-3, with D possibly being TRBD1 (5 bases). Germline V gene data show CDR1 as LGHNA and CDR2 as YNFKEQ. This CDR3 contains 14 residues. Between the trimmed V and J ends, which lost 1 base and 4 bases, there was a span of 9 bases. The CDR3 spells CASSQGVGADTQYF. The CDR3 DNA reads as TGTGCCAGCAGCCAAGGGGTAGGGGCAGATACGCAGTATTTT.

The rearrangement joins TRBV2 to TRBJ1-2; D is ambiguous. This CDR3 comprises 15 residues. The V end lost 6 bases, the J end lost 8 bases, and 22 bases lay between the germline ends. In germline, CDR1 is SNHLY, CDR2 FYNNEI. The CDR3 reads CASSLTGFSQGGYTF. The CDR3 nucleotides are TGTGCCAGCAGCTTAACGGGATTCAGCCAAGGGGGCTACACCTTC.

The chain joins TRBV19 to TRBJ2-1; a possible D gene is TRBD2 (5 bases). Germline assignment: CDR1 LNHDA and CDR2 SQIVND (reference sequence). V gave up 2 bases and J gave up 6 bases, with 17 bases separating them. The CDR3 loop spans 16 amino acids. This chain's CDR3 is CASSISPSSPVNEQFF. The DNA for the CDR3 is TGTGCCAGTAGTATATCCCCTAGCTCCCCTGTCAATGAGCAGTTCTTC.

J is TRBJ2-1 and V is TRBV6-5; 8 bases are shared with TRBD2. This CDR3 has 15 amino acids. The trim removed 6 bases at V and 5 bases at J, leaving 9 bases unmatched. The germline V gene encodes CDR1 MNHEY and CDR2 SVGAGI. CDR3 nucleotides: TGTGCCAGCAGCCCCCTAACTAGCGGAAACAATGAGCAGTTCTTC. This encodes CASSPLTSGNNEQFF.

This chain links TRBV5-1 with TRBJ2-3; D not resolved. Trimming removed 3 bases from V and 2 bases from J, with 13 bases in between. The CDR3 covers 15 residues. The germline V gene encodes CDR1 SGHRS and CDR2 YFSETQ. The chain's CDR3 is CASSSRQTYTDTQYF. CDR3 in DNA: TGCGCCAGCAGCTCGAGACAAACTTACACAGATACGCAGTATTTT. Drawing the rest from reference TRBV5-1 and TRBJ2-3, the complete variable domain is KAGVTQTPRYLIKTRGQQVTLSCSPISGHRSVSWYQQTPGQGLQFLFEYFSETQRNKGNFPGRFSGRQFSNSRSEMNVSTLELGDSALYLCASSSRQTYTDTQYFGPGTRLTVL.

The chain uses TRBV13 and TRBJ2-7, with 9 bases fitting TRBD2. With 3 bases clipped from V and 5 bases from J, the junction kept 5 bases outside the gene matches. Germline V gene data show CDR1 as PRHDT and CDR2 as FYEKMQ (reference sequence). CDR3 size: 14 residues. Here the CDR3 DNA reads TGTGCCAGCAGCTTGGTTAGCGGGAGCCACGAGCAGTACTTC. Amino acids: CASSLVSGSHEQYF. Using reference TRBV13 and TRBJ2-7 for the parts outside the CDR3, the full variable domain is AAGVIQSPRHLIKEKRETATLKCYPIPRHDTVYWYQQGPGQDPQFLISFYEKMQSDKGSIPDRFSAQQFSDYHSELNMSSLELGDSALYFCASSLVSGSHEQYFGPGTRLTVT.

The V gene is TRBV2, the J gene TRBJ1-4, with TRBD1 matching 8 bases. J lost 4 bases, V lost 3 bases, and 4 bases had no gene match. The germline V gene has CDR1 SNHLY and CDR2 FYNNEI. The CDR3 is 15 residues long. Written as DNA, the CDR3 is TGTGCCAGCAGTGATCAGGGGGCGGGTAATGAAAAACTGTTTTTT. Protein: CASSDQGAGNEKLFF.

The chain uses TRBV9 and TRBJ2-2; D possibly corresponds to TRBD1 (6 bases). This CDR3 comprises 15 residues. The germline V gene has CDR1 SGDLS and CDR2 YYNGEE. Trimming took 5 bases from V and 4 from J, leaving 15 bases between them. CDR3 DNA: TGTGCCAGCAGTTCCTTGGGACAACTCACCGGGGAGCTGTTTTTT. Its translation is CASSSLGQLTGELFF.

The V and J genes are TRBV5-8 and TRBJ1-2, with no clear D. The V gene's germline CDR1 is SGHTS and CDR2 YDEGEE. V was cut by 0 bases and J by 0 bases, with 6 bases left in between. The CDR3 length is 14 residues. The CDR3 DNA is TGTGCCAGCAGCTTGGACAGCACTAACTATGGCTACACCTTC. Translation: CASSLDSTNYGYTF.

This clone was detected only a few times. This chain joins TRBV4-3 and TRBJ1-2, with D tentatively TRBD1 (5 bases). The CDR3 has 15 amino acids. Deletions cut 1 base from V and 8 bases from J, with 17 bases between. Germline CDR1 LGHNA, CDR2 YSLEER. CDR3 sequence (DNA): TGCGCCAGCAGCCAAGTAGAATCCAGGGCTGGCGGCTACACCTTC. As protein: CASSQVESRAGGYTF.

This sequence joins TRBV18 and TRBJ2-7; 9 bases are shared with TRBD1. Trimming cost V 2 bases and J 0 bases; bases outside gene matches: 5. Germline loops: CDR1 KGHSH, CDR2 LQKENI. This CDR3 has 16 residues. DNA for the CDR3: TGTGCCAGCTCACCATCGACAGGGGGGATCTCCTACGAGCAGTACTTC. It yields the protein CASSPSTGGISYEQYF.

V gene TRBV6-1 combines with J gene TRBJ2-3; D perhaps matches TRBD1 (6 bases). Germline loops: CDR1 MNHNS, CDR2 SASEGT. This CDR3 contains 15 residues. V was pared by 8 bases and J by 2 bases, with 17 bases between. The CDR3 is CASVPLGTYTDTQYF. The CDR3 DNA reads TGTGCCAGCGTCCCCCTAGGGACATACACAGATACGCAGTATTTT.